This is a list of T cell receptor beta chains from one sample in a study of blood T cells in healthy people across ages. Each CDR3 protein is one row after TCRdb ran MiXCR on the 5' RACE reads. This repertoire shows over 500,000 distinct CDR3 sequences, under 65% found once; its top ten account for roughly 12%. The sequenced sample consisted of blood. The receptors stem from a woman of 80 years or more in good health. The conserved cysteine and the conserved F or W are not part of the CDR3 here. The order of the fields is J gene, V gene, D gene, CDR3 protein. The D gene is left open where the match is weak.

J: TRBJ1-2; V: TRBV5-1; D: TRBD1; CDR3: ASSLAPGGRGYT
J: TRBJ2-7; V: TRBV4-1; D: -; CDR3: ASSPTGFANEQY
J: TRBJ1-2; V: TRBV4-1; D: -; CDR3: ASSQEGGVFGRGGYT
J: TRBJ1-2; V: TRBV25-1; D: -; CDR3: ASSEGRTIGGYT
J: TRBJ1-4; V: TRBV6-1; D: TRBD1; CDR3: ASSGTVHEKLF
J: TRBJ2-2; V: TRBV10-3; D: TRBD1; CDR3: ATGQGANTGELF
J: TRBJ2-1; V: TRBV14; D: -; CDR3: ASSQVVGPYNEQF
J: TRBJ1-5; V: TRBV29-1; D: TRBD1; CDR3: SADRRGLGQPQH
J: TRBJ2-1; V: TRBV9; D: -; CDR3: ASSVEGGNPYNEQF
J: TRBJ2-1; V: TRBV24-1; D: -; CDR3: ATSDSRGGGISYNEQF
J: -; V: TRBV20-1; D: TRBD2; CDR3: SATWGGLAVGESYNEQY
J: -; V: TRBV25-1; D: -; CDR3: ASSSSLGPRETQY
J: TRBJ1-4; V: TRBV6-1; D: -; CDR3: ASRGAEASGKLF
J: TRBJ2-7; V: TRBV5-1; D: -; CDR3: ASSLVFPFSYEQY
J: TRBJ2-3; V: TRBV27; D: TRBD2; CDR3: ASKRLAGGSDTQY
J: TRBJ2-3; V: TRBV30; D: -; CDR3: ARALRGVGTDTQY
J: TRBJ1-2; V: TRBV6-6; D: -; CDR3: ADSRTTGTYGYT
J: TRBJ1-5; V: TRBV4-2; D: -; CDR3: ASSQEVYSNQPQH
J: TRBJ2-5; V: TRBV29-1; D: -; CDR3: SVTSTDEQY
J: TRBJ2-1; V: TRBV5-1; D: TRBD2; CDR3: ASSLGERGNEQF
J: TRBJ2-2; V: TRBV27; D: -; CDR3: ASSLSWASVLGGELF
J: TRBJ2-1; V: TRBV5-1; D: -; CDR3: ASSFSSVGGGNEQF